This TCR beta chain is from a study of chemoradiotherapy in HPV16-positive cancers. Study-wide background: Candidate HPV-specific T-cell clones and common TCR motifs came from functional assays in two HPV16-positive patients.

The ends were cut back, 1 base at V and 0 bases at J, with 10 bases in the middle. Germline CDR1 is SGHTA and CDR2 is FQGNSA. CDR3 length: 16 amino acids. The protocol was immunoSEQ multiplex PCR, while the TCRdb copy is restricted to in-frame clones and leaves out a portion. The sample holds 2,500 to 3,500 clones, roughly nine tenths seen once. Samples were taken several times over chemoradiotherapy. Concerning this clone: The target antigen is unknown.

Points from the study as a whole: Candidate HPV-specific clones and E7-related TCR motifs grew in tumor during treatment. For HPV16-positive patients, expanding HPV-responsive T cells associated with longer recurrence-free survival.

Sequencing was performed on tumor tissue, taken from a patient who underwent chemoradiotherapy. V is TRBV7-2 and J is TRBJ1-3, with TRBD1 as a possible D gene (5 bases). The clonotype originates from a human donor with HPV-associated anogenital cancer. The CDR3 reads CASSLVRGSSGNTIYF. The CDR3, as DNA: TGTGCCAGCAGCTTAGTGCGGGGGAGCTCTGGAAACACCATATATTTT.